This T cell receptor (beta chain) derives from a study of blood T cell repertoires in COVID-19. TCRdb's table, derived via immunoSEQ multiplex PCR, lists solely in-frame clones and lacks some. The data show about 400,000 clones, nearly 90% seen once. Germline CDR1 reads MNHEY; CDR2 reads SMNVEV (reference sequence). The CDR3 length is 11 residues. V was clipped by 4 bases and J by 4 bases, with 2 bases between them. Living in about two dozen US areas, the participants were between 18 and 89 years of age. Sequencing input: PBMCs or T cells enriched from blood (not recorded which). The chain is built from TRBV27 and TRBJ1-3; D gene uncertain. The clonotype comes from a woman aged 35 to 49 with acute COVID-19. CDR3 sequence (DNA): TGTGCCAGCAGTTCAGGAAACACCATATATTTT. Translation: CASSSGNTIYF.